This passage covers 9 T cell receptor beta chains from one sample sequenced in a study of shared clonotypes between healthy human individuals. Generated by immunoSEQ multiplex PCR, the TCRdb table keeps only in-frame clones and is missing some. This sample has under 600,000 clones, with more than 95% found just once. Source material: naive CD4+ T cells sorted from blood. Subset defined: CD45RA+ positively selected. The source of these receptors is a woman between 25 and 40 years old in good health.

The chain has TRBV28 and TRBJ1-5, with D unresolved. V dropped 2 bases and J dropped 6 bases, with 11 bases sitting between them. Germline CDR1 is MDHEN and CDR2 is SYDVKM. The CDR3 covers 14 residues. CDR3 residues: CASSLPDGLQPQHF. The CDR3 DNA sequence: TGTGCCAGCAGTTTACCAGATGGGCTTCAGCCCCAGCATTTT. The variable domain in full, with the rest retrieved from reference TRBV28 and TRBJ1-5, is DVKVTQSSRYLVKRTGEKVFLECVQDMDHENMFWYRQDPGLGLRLIYFSYDVKMKEKGDIPEGYSVSREKKERFSLILESASTNQTSMYLCASSLPDGLQPQHFGDGTRLSIL.

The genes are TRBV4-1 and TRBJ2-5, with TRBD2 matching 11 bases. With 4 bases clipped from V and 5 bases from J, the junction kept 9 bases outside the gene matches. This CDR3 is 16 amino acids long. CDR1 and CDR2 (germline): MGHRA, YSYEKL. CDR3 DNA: TGCGCCAGCAGCCGGCTGATACTAGCGGGAGAGGAGACCCAGTACTTC. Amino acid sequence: CASSRLILAGEETQYF.

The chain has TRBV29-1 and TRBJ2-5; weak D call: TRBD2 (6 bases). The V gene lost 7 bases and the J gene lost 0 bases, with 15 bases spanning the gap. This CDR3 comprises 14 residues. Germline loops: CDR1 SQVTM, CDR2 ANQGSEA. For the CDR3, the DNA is TGCAGCGCCTCTAGCGTCCCAAACCAAGAGACCCAGTACTTC. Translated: CSASSVPNQETQYF.

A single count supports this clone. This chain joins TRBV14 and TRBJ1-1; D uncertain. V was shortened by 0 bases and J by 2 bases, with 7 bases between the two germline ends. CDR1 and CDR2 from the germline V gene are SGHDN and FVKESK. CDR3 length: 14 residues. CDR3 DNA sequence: TGTGCCAGCAGCCAAGATATCCCCAACACTGAAGCTTTCTTT. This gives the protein CASSQDIPNTEAFF.

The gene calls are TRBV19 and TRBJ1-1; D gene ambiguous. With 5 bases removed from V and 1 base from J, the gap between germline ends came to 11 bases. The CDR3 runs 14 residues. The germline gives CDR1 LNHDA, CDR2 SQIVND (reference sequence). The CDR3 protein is CASSLASGNTEAFF. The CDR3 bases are TGTGCCAGTAGTTTGGCCAGCGGGAACACTGAAGCTTTCTTT.

CDR3 nucleotides: TGTGCCAGCTCACCTCGGACAGGGGGTATTTACGAGCAGTACTTC. Translating it yields CASSPRTGGIYEQYF. The gene calls are TRBV18 and TRBJ2-7; 10 bases align to TRBD1. Germline V gene lookup returns CDR1 KGHSH and CDR2 LQKENI. V was clipped by 3 bases and J by 4 bases; unmatched bases: 6. The CDR3 has 15 amino acids. Drawing the rest from reference TRBV18 and TRBJ2-7, the complete variable domain is NAGVMQNPRHLVRRRGQEARLRCSPMKGHSHVYWYRQLPEEGLKFMVYLQKENIIDESGMPKERFSAEFPKEGPSILRIQQVVRGDSAAYFCASSPRTGGIYEQYFGPGTRLTVT.

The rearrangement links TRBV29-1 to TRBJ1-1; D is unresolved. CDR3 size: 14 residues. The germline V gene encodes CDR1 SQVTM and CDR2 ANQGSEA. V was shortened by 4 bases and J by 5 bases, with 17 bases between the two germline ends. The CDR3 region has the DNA TGCAGCGTTGTAGGGTCCTCTTTAGGTACTGAAGCTTTCTTT. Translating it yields CSVVGSSLGTEAFF.

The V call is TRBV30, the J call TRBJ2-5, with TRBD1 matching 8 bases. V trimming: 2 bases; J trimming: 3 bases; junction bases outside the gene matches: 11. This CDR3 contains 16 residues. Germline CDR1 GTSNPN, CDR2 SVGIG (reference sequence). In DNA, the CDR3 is TGTGCCTGGAGTATTACTCCCAACAGGGGGAAAGAGACCCAGTACTTC. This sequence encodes CAWSITPNRGKETQYF. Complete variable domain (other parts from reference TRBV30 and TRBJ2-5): SQTIHQWPATLVQPVGSPLSLECTVEGTSNPNLYWYRQAAGRGLQLLFYSVGIGQISSEVPQNLSASRPQDRQFILSSKKLLLSDSGFYLCAWSITPNRGKETQYFGPGTRLLVL.

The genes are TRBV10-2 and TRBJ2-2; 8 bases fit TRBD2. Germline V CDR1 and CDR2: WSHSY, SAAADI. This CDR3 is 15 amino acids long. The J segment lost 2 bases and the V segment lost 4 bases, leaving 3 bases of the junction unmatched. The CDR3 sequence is CASSGTSLNTGELFF. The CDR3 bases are TGCGCCAGCAGTGGGACTAGCCTCAACACCGGGGAGCTGTTTTTT.